This T cell receptor (beta chain) was sequenced for a study of cytomegalovirus exposure and HLA in healthy donors. In the study overall: A later analysis reported the approximately 120 validation repertoires used the same platform as the roughly 700 first-cohort repertoires. Study-wide points: Researchers catalogued about 150 TCR beta chains as cytomegalovirus-associated.

CDR1 is SGDLS and CDR2 is YYNGEE in the germline V gene. V shed 5 bases and J shed 3 bases, with 12 bases lying between them. The length of the CDR3 is 13 residues. The data were produced by immunoSEQ multiplex PCR, yet TCRdb's version contains in-frame clones alone and is incomplete. The repertoire holds about 310,000 clones, with around 90% as singletons. In regard to this clone: Antigen: not known.

The donors were part of the validation cohort, which consisted of some 120 subjects and was separate from the first cohort of about 670 subjects. Sequencing was done on a sample of PBMCs. The TCR originated in a young man in good health and CMV-seronegative. The rearrangement joins TRBV9 to TRBJ2-7; D not certain. CDR3 sequence reads: CASSRCTFYEQYF. The DNA of the CDR3 is TGTGCCAGCAGTAGATGCACCTTCTACGAGCAGTACTTC.